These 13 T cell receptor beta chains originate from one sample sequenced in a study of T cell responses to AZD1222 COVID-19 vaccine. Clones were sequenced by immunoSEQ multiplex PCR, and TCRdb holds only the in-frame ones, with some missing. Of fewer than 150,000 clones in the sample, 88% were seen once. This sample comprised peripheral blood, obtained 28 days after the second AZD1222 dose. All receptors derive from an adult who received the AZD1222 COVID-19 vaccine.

The CDR3 nucleotides read TGTGCCAGTAGTCGCACCAATCAGCCCCAGCATTTT. Amino acids: CASSRTNQPQHF. The chain recombines TRBV19 with TRBJ1-5; D is uncertain. Trimming removed 5 bases at V and 3 bases at J, with 5 bases between. CDR1 and CDR2 (germline): LNHDA, SQIVND (reference sequence). There are 12 residues in the CDR3.

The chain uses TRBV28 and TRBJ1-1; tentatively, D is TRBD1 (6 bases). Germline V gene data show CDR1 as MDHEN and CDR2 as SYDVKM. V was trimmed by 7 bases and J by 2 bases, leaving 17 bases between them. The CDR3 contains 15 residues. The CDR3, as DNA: TGTGCCAGCACAGGGGAGGGGGGCTTAAACACTGAAGCTTTCTTT. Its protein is CASTGEGGLNTEAFF.

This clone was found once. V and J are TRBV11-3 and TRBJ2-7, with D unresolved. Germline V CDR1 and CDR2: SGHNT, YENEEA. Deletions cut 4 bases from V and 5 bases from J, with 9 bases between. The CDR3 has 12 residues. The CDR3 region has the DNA TGTGCCAGCAGCTCATTTGGGGACGAGCAGTACTTC. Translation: CASSSFGDEQYF.

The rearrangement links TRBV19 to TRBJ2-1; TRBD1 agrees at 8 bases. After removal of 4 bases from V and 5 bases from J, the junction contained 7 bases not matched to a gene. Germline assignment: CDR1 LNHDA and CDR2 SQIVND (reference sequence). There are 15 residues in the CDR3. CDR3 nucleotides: TGTGCCAGTAGTAAACGACAGGGACAGGACAATGAGCAGTTCTTC. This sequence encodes CASSKRQGQDNEQFF.

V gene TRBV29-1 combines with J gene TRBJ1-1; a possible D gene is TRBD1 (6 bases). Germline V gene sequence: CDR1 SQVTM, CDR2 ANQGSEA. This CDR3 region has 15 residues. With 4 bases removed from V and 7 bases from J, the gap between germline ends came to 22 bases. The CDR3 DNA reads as TGCAGCGTTGGGGGGGCGAGTAGTCAAGTCATTGAAGCTTTCTTT. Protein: CSVGGASSQVIEAFF.

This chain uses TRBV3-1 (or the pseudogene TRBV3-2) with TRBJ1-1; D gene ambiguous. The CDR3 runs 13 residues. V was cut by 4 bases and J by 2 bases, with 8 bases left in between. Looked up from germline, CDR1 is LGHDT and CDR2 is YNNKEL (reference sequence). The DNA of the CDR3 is TGTGCCAGCAGCCCGGGGTTTAACACTGAAGCTTTCTTT. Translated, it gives CASSPGFNTEAFF.

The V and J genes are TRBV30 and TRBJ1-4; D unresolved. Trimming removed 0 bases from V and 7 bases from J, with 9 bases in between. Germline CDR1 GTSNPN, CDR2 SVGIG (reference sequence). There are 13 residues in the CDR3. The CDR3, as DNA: TGTGCCTGGAGTGTACTCCAGGCTGAAAAACTGTTTTTT. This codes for CAWSVLQAEKLFF.

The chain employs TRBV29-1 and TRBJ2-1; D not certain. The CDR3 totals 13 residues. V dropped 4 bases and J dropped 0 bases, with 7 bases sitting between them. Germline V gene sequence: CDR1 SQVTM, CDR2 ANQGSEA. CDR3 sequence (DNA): TGCAGCGTTGCTGCAACCTCCTACAATGAGCAGTTCTTC. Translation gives CSVAATSYNEQFF.

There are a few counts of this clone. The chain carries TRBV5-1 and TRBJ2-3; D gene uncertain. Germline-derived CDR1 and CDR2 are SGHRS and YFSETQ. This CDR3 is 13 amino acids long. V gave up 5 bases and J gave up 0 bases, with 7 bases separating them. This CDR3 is CASRQDSTDTQYF. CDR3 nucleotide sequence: TGCGCCAGCAGACAAGACAGCACAGATACGCAGTATTTT.

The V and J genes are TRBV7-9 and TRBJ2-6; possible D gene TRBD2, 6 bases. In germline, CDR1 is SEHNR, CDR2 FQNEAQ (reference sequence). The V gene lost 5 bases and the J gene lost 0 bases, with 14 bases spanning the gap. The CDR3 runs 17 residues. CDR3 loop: CASSGPGLSSGANVLTF. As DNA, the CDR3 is TGTGCCAGCAGCGGTCCGGGACTTTCCTCTGGGGCCAACGTCCTGACTTTC.

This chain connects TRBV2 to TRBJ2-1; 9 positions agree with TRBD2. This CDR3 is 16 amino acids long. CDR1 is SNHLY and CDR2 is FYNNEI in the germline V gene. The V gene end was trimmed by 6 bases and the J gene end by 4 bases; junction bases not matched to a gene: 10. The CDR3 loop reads CASSPVYSGGYNEQFF. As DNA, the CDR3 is TGTGCCAGCAGCCCAGTATATAGCGGGGGTTACAATGAGCAGTTCTTC.

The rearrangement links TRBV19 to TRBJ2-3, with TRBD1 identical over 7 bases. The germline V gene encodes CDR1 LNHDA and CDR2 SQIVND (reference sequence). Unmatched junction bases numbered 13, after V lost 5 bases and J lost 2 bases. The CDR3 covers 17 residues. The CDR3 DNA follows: TGTGCCAGTAGTCCTTTACAACGACAGGGATACACAGATACGCAGTATTTT. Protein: CASSPLQRQGYTDTQYF.

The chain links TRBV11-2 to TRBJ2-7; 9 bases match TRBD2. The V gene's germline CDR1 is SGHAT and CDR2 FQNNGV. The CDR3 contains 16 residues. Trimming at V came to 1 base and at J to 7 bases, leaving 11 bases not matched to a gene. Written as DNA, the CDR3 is TGTGCCAGCAGCTTAGCAGGGTCAGGGACTAGCCCGGAGCAGTACTTC. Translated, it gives CASSLAGSGTSPEQYF.